Each of the 18 T cell receptor beta chains below was sequenced from the same sample in a study of molecular identifiers for immune sequencing clone quantification. TCRdb passed the PCR reads through MiXCR, listing each CDR3 protein once. The profile covers 300,000 to 400,000 distinct CDR3 sequences, with 20% to 25% appearing a single time and more than 0.8% taken by the ten largest. The sequenced sample was naive CD8+ T cells from blood, with Jurkat cell RNA spiked in. Described subset: FACS-sorted CD8+CD4-CCR7+CD45RA+ naive T cells. These receptors came from a human donor in good health. Some libraries in this study had Jurkat cell RNA spiked in.

As concerns this clonotype: A much more abundant neighbour one base away suggests this may be a read error. The chain recombines TRBV6-2 or TRBV6-3 with TRBJ1-5; 7 nucleotides line up with TRBD1. This CDR3 comprises 15 residues. Trimming removed 6 bases from V and 0 bases from J; junction bases left unmatched: 5. Germline V CDR1 and CDR2: MNHEY, SVGEGT. CDR3 residues: CASSHDRDSNQPQHF. DNA for the CDR3: TGTGCCAGCAGCCACGACAGGGATAGCAATCAGCCCCAGCATTTT.

This clonotype was detected only a few times. The chain joins TRBV12-3 or TRBV12-4 to TRBJ2-5, with D hard to call. Trimming cost V 6 bases and J 2 bases, with 10 bases left between them. The CDR3 is 13 residues long. The CDR3 here is CASSPATQETQYF. CDR3 sequence (DNA): TGTGCCAGCAGCCCCGCAACACAAGAGACCCAGTACTTC.

At least ten counts were recorded for this clonotype. V and J are TRBV20-1 and TRBJ2-7; D uncertain. The CDR3 has 17 amino acids. In germline, CDR1 is DFQATT, CDR2 SNEGSKA (reference sequence). The V gene lost 1 base and the J gene lost 2 bases, with 21 bases spanning the gap. CDR3 sequence reads: CSARGSPVSRDAYEQYF. The DNA for the CDR3 is TGCAGTGCTAGAGGATCCCCGGTCAGTCGAGACGCCTACGAGCAGTACTTC.

This clonotype was observed at least ten times. This chain uses TRBV28 with TRBJ2-3, with 9 nucleotides matching TRBD2. CDR3 size: 16 residues. After removal of 4 bases from V and 4 bases from J, the junction contained 9 bases not matched to a gene. CDR1 and CDR2 (germline): MDHEN, SYDVKM. The CDR3 DNA is TGTGCCAGCAGTTCCGCGAGTAGCGGGAGACCAGATACGCAGTATTTT. It codes for CASSSASSGRPDTQYF.

Points on this clonotype: This may arise from a read error, as a much more abundant clone is one base away. This sequence joins TRBV6-2 or TRBV6-3 and TRBJ1-5; 10 nucleotides agree with TRBD1. Per the germline V gene, CDR1 is MNHEY and CDR2 is SVGEGT. There are 16 residues in the CDR3. Germline trimming cut 0 bases from V and 2 bases from J; bases unmatched to any gene: 1. DNA for the CDR3: TGTGCCAGCAGTTACTCCGGGACAGGGGGCAATCAGCCCCAGCATTTT. Translating it yields CASSYSGTGGNQPQHF.

This clonotype was recorded at least ten times. The chain has TRBV7-9 and TRBJ2-3; 9 nucleotides match TRBD1. Germline CDR1 is SEHNR and CDR2 is FQNEAQ (reference sequence). This CDR3 contains 17 residues. Trimming removed 5 bases from V and 2 bases from J; junction bases left unmatched: 11. Here the CDR3 DNA reads TGTGCCAGCAGCCCAGGACCGGGACAGGGTTACACAGATACGCAGTATTTT. This sequence encodes CASSPGPGQGYTDTQYF.

The count of this clonotype is one. The chain links TRBV4-3 to TRBJ2-2; D might be TRBD2 (5 bases). The CDR3 is 14 amino acids. CDR1 and CDR2 from the germline V gene are LGHNA and YSLEER. With 0 bases removed from V and 7 bases from J, the gap between germline ends came to 9 bases. CDR3 in amino acids: CASSQDRGFGELFF. Written as DNA, the CDR3 is TGCGCCAGCAGCCAAGATCGAGGGTTCGGGGAGCTGTTTTTT.

This clonotype has ten or more counts. V is TRBV7-8 and J is TRBJ2-5; 7 nucleotides line up with TRBD2. CDR1 and CDR2 (germline): SGHVS, FQNEAQ. V shed 3 bases, J shed 8 bases, and the junction held 12 bases outside the gene matches. The CDR3 totals 15 residues. The CDR3 DNA is TGTGCCAGCAGCTTCCTCGGTCCTGGGGGGGAAACCCAGTACTTC. Translated: CASSFLGPGGETQYF.

This clonotype has at least ten counts. The chain couples TRBV28 to TRBJ1-1; D unresolved. CDR3 size: 14 residues. Trimming removed 7 bases from V and 4 bases from J, with 16 bases in between. Germline V gene lookup returns CDR1 MDHEN and CDR2 SYDVKM. The CDR3 here is CASNPQTSSTEAFF. DNA for the CDR3: TGTGCCAGCAATCCGCAGACATCGAGCACTGAAGCTTTCTTT.

This clonotype has a count of ten or more. The chain couples TRBV7-6 to TRBJ1-1; the D is unclear. V shed 5 bases and J shed 5 bases, with 9 bases lying between them. The germline CDR1 and CDR2 sequences are SGHVS and FNYEAQ. CDR3 size: 12 residues. Here the CDR3 reads CASSPLETEAFF. DNA of the CDR3: TGTGCCAGCAGCCCTTTGGAGACTGAAGCTTTCTTT.

The V and J genes are TRBV6-2 or TRBV6-3 and TRBJ2-5; TRBD2 matches at 11 bases. Looked up from germline, CDR1 is MNHEY and CDR2 is SVGEGT. The CDR3 spans 16 residues. V was pared by 7 bases and J by 5 bases, with 12 bases of the junction left unmatched. The CDR3 reads CASTTHSGRAEETQYF. The CDR3 coding sequence is TGTGCCAGCACCACTCATAGCGGGAGGGCCGAGGAGACCCAGTACTTC.

The V call is TRBV7-9, the J call TRBJ1-4, with no clear D. V lost 7 bases and J lost 7, with 16 bases in between. Germline loops: CDR1 SEHNR, CDR2 FQNEAQ (reference sequence). The CDR3 spans 14 residues. The CDR3 DNA is TGTGCCAGCACCGCCATACTGAACCGTGAAAAACTGTTTTTT. This codes for CASTAILNREKLFF.

This clonotype was seen many times. The rearrangement links TRBV5-6 to TRBJ2-1, with D tentatively TRBD2 (5 bases). Trimming pared 0 bases from V and 7 bases from J, leaving 20 bases between. This CDR3 has 17 residues. The V gene's germline CDR1 is SGHDT and CDR2 YYEEEE. CDR3 sequence: CASSLAENPWPGNEQFF. In nucleotides, the CDR3 is TGTGCCAGCAGCTTGGCCGAAAATCCTTGGCCGGGGAATGAGCAGTTCTTC.

Of note for this clonotype: A much larger clone sits a single nucleotide away, making a read error possible. The gene calls are TRBV7-2 and TRBJ2-7, with 9 bases matching TRBD1. The CDR3 consists of 15 residues. From germline, CDR1 is SGHTA and CDR2 FQGNSA. As DNA, the CDR3 is TGTGCCAGCAGCCCCGGGACAGGGAATCCCTACGTGCAGTACTTC. The encoded protein is CASSPGTGNPYVQYF.

This clonotype was counted ten times or more. V gene TRBV30 combines with J gene TRBJ1-1; D perhaps matches TRBD1 (6 bases). The ends were cut back, 0 bases at V and 2 bases at J, with 7 bases in the middle. The germline V gene encodes CDR1 GTSNPN and CDR2 SVGIG (reference sequence). CDR3 size: 13 residues. The CDR3 reads CAWSVGGNTEAFF. The CDR3 DNA reads as TGTGCCTGGAGTGTAGGGGGAAACACTGAAGCTTTCTTT.

For this clonotype: With a much larger clone just one base away, this may be a read error. The CDR3 region has the DNA TGTGCCAGCAGCCAAGACGCGGCTAGCGGGAGCTACGAGCAGCACTTC. Translating gives CASSQDAASGSYEQHF. The chain couples TRBV4-2 to TRBJ2-7; 10 bases agree with TRBD2. Per the germline V gene, CDR1 is LGHNA and CDR2 is YNFKEQ. The CDR3 consists of 16 residues.

About this clonotype itself: This may come from a read error, since a much larger clone is one base off. J is TRBJ2-7 and V is TRBV6-2 or TRBV6-3; 8 bases fit TRBD2. The CDR3 is made up of 12 amino acids. Germline assignment: CDR1 MNHEY and CDR2 SVGEGT. J was trimmed by 7 bases and V by 6 bases; bases with no gene match: 5. The CDR3 here is CASRGTSREQYF. CDR3 sequence (DNA): TGTGCCAGCAGGGGGACTAGTCGAGAGCAGTACTTC.

With respect to this clonotype: At one boundary the junction diverges from the germline segment, which might be a read error. J is TRBJ2-3 and V is TRBV7-6, with 9 nucleotides matching TRBD2. The CDR3 has 18 amino acids. Germline V lookup: CDR1 SGHVS, CDR2 FNYEAQ. CDR3 protein: CANSYTSSGDPSTDTQYF. Written as DNA, the CDR3 is TGTGCCAACAGCTACACTTCTAGCGGGGACCCTAGCACAGATACGCAGTATTTT.